The 12 T cell receptor beta chains in this list originate from one sample, sequenced in a study of T cell responses to AZD1222 COVID-19 vaccine. TCRdb's copy holds only in-frame clones and misses some; the assay was immunoSEQ multiplex PCR. Of roughly 100,000 clones detected, more than 70% appear once; the ten largest clones hold roughly 13%. Sequences were derived from peripheral blood, sampled on day 0 of AZD1222 vaccination. The receptor set was obtained from an adult in good health.

This chain connects TRBV9 to TRBJ2-3, with 8 bases identical to TRBD1. Looked up from germline, CDR1 is SGDLS and CDR2 is YYNGEE. The CDR3 is 17 residues long. Unmatched junction bases numbered 11, after V lost 4 bases and J lost 1 base. CDR3 protein: CASSSRGTGEGTDTQYF. DNA for the CDR3: TGTGCCAGCAGCTCCCGCGGGACAGGAGAAGGCACAGATACGCAGTATTTT.

The chain carries TRBV2 and TRBJ1-5; 9 bases agree with TRBD1. V was pared by 5 bases and J by 9 bases, with 8 bases of the junction left unmatched. This CDR3 has 14 amino acids. Germline V gene lookup returns CDR1 SNHLY and CDR2 FYNNEI. The CDR3 loop reads CASSLDRGFGPQHF. The CDR3 nucleotides read TGTGCCAGCAGTCTCGACAGGGGGTTTGGGCCCCAGCATTTT.

The V gene is TRBV12-3 or TRBV12-4, the J gene TRBJ1-5, with D maybe TRBD1 (5 bases). V was shortened by 3 bases and J by 6 bases, with 6 bases between the two germline ends. The CDR3 consists of 12 residues. CDR3 DNA: TGTGCCAGCAGTTTGGGGACTCAGCCCCAGCATTTT. This translates into CASSLGTQPQHF.

The chain joins TRBV29-1 to TRBJ2-7; the D gene could be TRBD1 or TRBD2 (5 bases each). Germline loops: CDR1 SQVTM, CDR2 ANQGSEA. V lost 4 bases and J lost 2, with 12 bases in between. CDR3 length equals 13 residues. The DNA of the CDR3 is TGCAGCGTTGCCCTCCGGGACCCCTACGAGCAGTACTTC. It translates to CSVALRDPYEQYF.

The chain is built from TRBV27 and TRBJ1-1; D remains ambiguous. The germline V gene has CDR1 MNHEY and CDR2 SMNVEV (reference sequence). Deletions cut 7 bases from V and 1 base from J, with 13 bases between. CDR3 length equals 14 residues. The CDR3 bases are TGTGCCAGCACCTTATTTTGGGGGAACACTGAAGCTTTCTTT. Its protein is CASTLFWGNTEAFF.

The V and J genes are TRBV18 and TRBJ1-4; TRBD1 matches at 9 bases. Losses at the gene ends were 4 bases for V and 6 bases for J; bases not matched to a gene: 3. This CDR3 has 14 residues. Germline CDR1 KGHSH, CDR2 LQKENI. The CDR3 DNA reads as TGTGCCAGCTCACTCGACAGGGGGGATGAAAAACTGTTTTTT. It is translated as CASSLDRGDEKLFF. Drawing the rest from reference TRBV18 and TRBJ1-4, the complete variable domain is NAGVMQNPRHLVRRRGQEARLRCSPMKGHSHVYWYRQLPEEGLKFMVYLQKENIIDESGMPKERFSAEFPKEGPSILRIQQVVRGDSAAYFCASSLDRGDEKLFFGSGTQLSVL.

This chain uses TRBV5-8 with TRBJ1-1; D is unclear. V was pared by 3 bases and J by 10 bases, with 13 bases between. The CDR3 totals 12 residues. Germline CDR1 is SGHTS and CDR2 is YDEGEE. The CDR3 coding sequence is TGTGCCAGCAGCTACGGGAGCCAGAGAGCTTTCTTT. This gives the protein CASSYGSQRAFF. Variable domain in full (rest from reference TRBV5-8 and TRBJ1-1): EAGVTQSPTHLIKTRGQQATLRCSPISGHTSVYWYQQALGLGLQFLLWYDEGEERNRGNFPPRFSGRQFPNYSSELNVNALELEDSALYLCASSYGSQRAFFGQGTRLTVV.

V is TRBV18 and J is TRBJ1-2, with a tentative D call TRBD1 (5 bases). Germline V gene lookup returns CDR1 KGHSH and CDR2 LQKENI. The CDR3 has 13 residues. Trimming took off 3 bases at V and 6 bases at J, with 11 bases between the two ends. In DNA, the CDR3 is TGTGCCAGCTCACCGTCCCAGGGCAATGGCTACACCTTC. The encoded protein is CASSPSQGNGYTF.

CDR3 DNA sequence: TGTGCCAGCAGCGAGAACAGGGGGGGTAATTCACCCCTCCACTTT. This gives the protein CASSENRGGNSPLHF. The chain is built from TRBV9 and TRBJ1-6; 8 nucleotides match TRBD1. The CDR3 spans 15 residues. From germline, CDR1 is SGDLS and CDR2 YYNGEE. J lost 6 bases, V lost 3 bases, and 5 bases had no gene match. Drawing the rest from reference TRBV9 and TRBJ1-6, the complete variable domain is DSGVTQTPKHLITATGQRVTLRCSPRSGDLSVYWYQQSLDQGLQFLIQYYNGEERAKGNILERFSAQQFPDLHSELNLSSLELGDSALYFCASSENRGGNSPLHFGNGTRLTVT.

This clone was seen a few times. V usage is TRBV19 and J usage is TRBJ2-1; D assignment may be TRBD1 or TRBD2 (5 bases each). Germline CDR1 reads LNHDA; CDR2 reads SQIVND (reference sequence). V was pared by 9 bases and J by 10 bases, with 16 bases between. The CDR3 length is 12 residues. For the CDR3, the DNA is TGTGCCAGCGGCAAGGGGCGCGGGGAGCAGTTCTTC. Its protein product is CASGKGRGEQFF.

This clone has only a few counts. The chain carries TRBV9 and TRBJ1-6; no firm D call. Trimming took 0 bases from V and 8 from J, leaving 12 bases between them. The CDR3 runs 15 residues. In germline, CDR1 is SGDLS, CDR2 YYNGEE. CDR3 bases: TGTGCCAGCAGCGTAGTTCCGGGTAAGGATTCACCCCTCCACTTT. As protein: CASSVVPGKDSPLHF.

Written as DNA, the CDR3 is TGTGCCAGCAATATGGTGACAGATACGCAGTATTTT. This sequence encodes CASNMVTDTQYF. This chain uses TRBV2 with TRBJ2-3; D is undetermined. V shed 7 bases and J shed 3 bases, with 8 bases lying between them. The CDR3 spans 12 residues. The germline CDR1 and CDR2 sequences are SNHLY and FYNNEI.